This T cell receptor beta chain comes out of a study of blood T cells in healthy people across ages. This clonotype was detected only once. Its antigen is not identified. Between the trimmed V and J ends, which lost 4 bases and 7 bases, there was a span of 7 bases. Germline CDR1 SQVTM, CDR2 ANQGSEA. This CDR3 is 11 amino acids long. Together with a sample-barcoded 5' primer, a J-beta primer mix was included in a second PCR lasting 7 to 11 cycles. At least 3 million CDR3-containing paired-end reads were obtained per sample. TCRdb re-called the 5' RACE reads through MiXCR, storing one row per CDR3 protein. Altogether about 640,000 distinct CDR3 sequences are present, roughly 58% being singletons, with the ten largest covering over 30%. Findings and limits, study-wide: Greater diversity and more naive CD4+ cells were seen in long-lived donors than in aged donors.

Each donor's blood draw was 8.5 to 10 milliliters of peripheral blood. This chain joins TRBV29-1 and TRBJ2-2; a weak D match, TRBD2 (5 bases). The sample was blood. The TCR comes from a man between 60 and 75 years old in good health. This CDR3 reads CSVAGFGELFF. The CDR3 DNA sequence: TGCAGCGTTGCGGGGTTCGGGGAGCTGTTTTTT.